This T cell receptor beta chain emerged from a study of control samples from healthy donors and cancer patients. Here immunoSEQ multiplex PCR was the method, and the copy in TCRdb shows in-frame clones only, minus some. The sample consists of 150,000 to 200,000 clones, about 91% of them appearing once. Germline CDR1 reads LNHDA; CDR2 reads SQIVND (reference sequence). The CDR3 extends over 15 amino acids. V was clipped by 0 bases and J by 2 bases, with 10 bases between them. The receptor's source is a man aged 18 to 30 in good health. Sequencing used blood. This chain joins TRBV19 and TRBJ1-2; D ambiguous. The chain's CDR3 is CASSIDLTSNYGYTF. The CDR3 DNA follows: TGTGCCAGTAGTATAGATCTTACAAGCAACTATGGCTACACCTTC.